This T cell receptor beta chain was profiled in a study of shared clonotypes between healthy human individuals. Terminally differentiated effector memory CD45RA+ cells were excluded by CCR7 positive selection of CD45RO-negative cells. The CDR3 contains 11 residues. The ends were cut back, 3 bases at V and 5 bases at J, with 7 bases in the middle. CDR1 GTSNPN and CDR2 SVGIG come from the germline V gene (reference sequence). Study processing details: Junction-only immunoSEQ sequences carried no quality scores, so filtering differed. TCRdb keeps only in-frame clones here, not all; method: immunoSEQ multiplex PCR. V and J calls and clone size are copied from that table; D and trimming were computed from the DNA. The sample carries some 1,900,000 clones, approximately 95% recorded once.

Sequencing was done on a sample of naive CD8+ T cells sorted from blood. This chain connects TRBV30 to TRBJ1-1; D is unclear. The clonotype was recovered from a man aged 18 to 30 in good health. The CDR3: CAWRRETEAFF. The CDR3 bases are TGTGCCTGGAGACGCGAGACTGAAGCTTTCTTT. Full variable domain (rest looked up from reference TRBV30 and TRBJ1-1): SQTIHQWPATLVQPVGSPLSLECTVEGTSNPNLYWYRQAAGRGLQLLFYSVGIGQISSEVPQNLSASRPQDRQFILSSKKLLLSDSGFYLCAWRRETEAFFGQGTRLTVV.